This T cell receptor beta chain came from a study of cytomegalovirus exposure and HLA in healthy donors. Study findings and constraints: The investigators catalogued 150 to 200 TCR beta chains as cytomegalovirus-associated.

TCRdb's copy holds only in-frame clones and misses some; the assay was immunoSEQ multiplex PCR. Here the sample spans about 310,000 clones, approximately 85% being singletons. There are 15 residues in the CDR3. Losses at the gene ends were 5 bases for V and 1 base for J; bases not matched to a gene: 6. Germline V gene data show CDR1 as SGHAT and CDR2 as FQDESV (reference sequence). On this clone: Its cognate antigen is unknown.

The sample consisted of PBMCs. This TCR was recovered from a man aged 30 to 45 in good health and CMV-seronegative. This rearrangement joins TRBV11-1 to TRBJ2-3, with 7 nucleotides matching TRBD1. CDR3 region: CASSPRTGGTDTQYF. The CDR3 DNA reads as TGTGCCAGCAGCCCGCGGACAGGAGGCACAGATACGCAGTATTTT.